This T cell receptor beta chain was recorded in a study of blood T cell repertoires in COVID-19. About the research overall: There were acute and convalescent COVID-19 samples, and they came from the United States, Italy and Spain. From T cells, B-cell-depleted T cells, or PBMCs came the material, which was cDNA or gDNA.

Germline V CDR1 and CDR2: GTSNPN, SVGIG (reference sequence). V dropped 2 bases and J dropped 2 bases, with 19 bases sitting between them. The CDR3 is made up of 17 amino acids. Authors' analysis steps: Amplifying reference gene primers gave estimates of nucleated cell counts. This table comes from immunoSEQ multiplex PCR, and its TCRdb copy is limited to in-frame clones, with some not included. The V and J calls and clone size were taken over from that table, and D and trimming were inferred from the DNA. The table has around 300,000 clones, 90% seen once. The J gene is TRBJ1-5, the V gene TRBV30; a possible D gene is TRBD1 (6 bases). This clonotype was obtained from a woman aged 40 to 50 with acute or convalescent COVID-19. The sequenced sample was peripheral blood. CDR3 in amino acids: CAWSMFRGGAGNQPQHF. DNA for the CDR3: TGTGCCTGGAGTATGTTTCGGGGGGGCGCCGGCAATCAGCCCCAGCATTTT.